Below are 31 T cell receptor beta chains sequenced from a single sample in a study of T and B cells in COVID-19 patients. BIOMED2 TRB-A/B primer pools were used in multiplex TRB PCR. TCRdb re-derived calls from the multiplex PCR reads in MiXCR, one entry per CDR3 protein. Altogether some 780 distinct CDR3 sequences are present, roughly a fifth being singletons, with the ten largest covering roughly 30%. TRB was amplified from about 240-490 ng of blood genomic DNA. Sequencing input: blood. The receptors here all came from a human donor with active COVID-19.

This clonotype is deemed medium-sized. J is TRBJ1-3 and V is TRBV18, with a weak D call TRBD1 (6 bases). The germline V gene has CDR1 KGHSH and CDR2 LQKENI. The CDR3 extends over 17 amino acids. With 0 bases removed from V and 0 bases from J, the gap between germline ends came to 12 bases. In DNA, the CDR3 is TGTGCCAGCTCACCACCCCGGGGGGGCCTCTCTGGAAACACCATATATTTT. Protein: CASSPPRGGLSGNTIYF.

Relative to its sample, this clonotype is large. The V gene is TRBV6-5, the J gene TRBJ2-7; D unclear. The V end was cut by 6 bases, the J end by 0 bases, with 12 bases between. The CDR3 has 14 amino acids. Per the germline V gene, CDR1 is MNHEY and CDR2 is SVGAGI. CDR3 in amino acids: CASSRSQASYEQYF. The CDR3 DNA reads as TGTGCCAGCAGCCGTTCCCAAGCCTCCTACGAGCAGTACTTC.

Relative to its sample, this clonotype is large. CDR3: CASSIGQANTEAFF. DNA for the CDR3: TGTGCCAGTAGTATTGGCCAGGCCAACACTGAAGCTTTCTTT. The chain has TRBV19 and TRBJ1-1; D gene unclear. The CDR3 contains 14 residues. Trimming shortened V by 3 bases and J by 2 bases, and 10 bases separated the two germline ends. Germline V gene sequence: CDR1 LNHDA, CDR2 SQIVND (reference sequence).

This clonotype was counted between two and nine times. The rearrangement links TRBV28 to TRBJ1-1; 7 bases line up with TRBD1. CDR3 length equals 12 residues. J lost 9 bases, V lost 6 bases, and 7 bases had no gene match. CDR1 and CDR2 from the germline V gene are MDHEN and SYDVKM. The CDR3 here is CASSPGTVKAFF. The CDR3 DNA sequence: TGTGCCAGCAGCCCCGGGACAGTCAAAGCTTTCTTT. Together with reference TRBV28 and TRBJ1-1, the CDR3 gives the full variable domain: DVKVTQSSRYLVKRTGEKVFLECVQDMDHENMFWYRQDPGLGLRLIYFSYDVKMKEKGDIPEGYSVSREKKERFSLILESASTNQTSMYLCASSPGTVKAFFGQGTRLTVV.

J is TRBJ2-1 and V is TRBV28; 10 bases map to TRBD2. Per the germline V gene, CDR1 is MDHEN and CDR2 is SYDVKM. Losses at the gene ends were 2 bases for V and 4 bases for J; bases not matched to a gene: 2. The CDR3 is 15 amino acids. This chain's CDR3 is CASSLLAGAYNEQFF. Here the CDR3 DNA reads TGTGCCAGCAGTTTACTAGCGGGGGCGTACAATGAGCAGTTCTTC.

By sample fraction, this clonotype is medium-sized. The rearrangement joins TRBV12-3 or TRBV12-4 to TRBJ1-3, with TRBD1 as a possible D gene (5 bases). The CDR3 is 12 amino acids. V was trimmed by 8 bases and J by 4 bases, leaving 9 bases between them. For the CDR3, the DNA is TGTGCCAGCGCCGGGGGAGGAAACACCATATATTTT. The encoded protein is CASAGGGNTIYF.

The chain couples TRBV6-5 to TRBJ2-5, with TRBD2 matching over 16 bases. Looked up from germline, CDR1 is MNHEY and CDR2 is SVGAGI. The CDR3 runs to 16 residues. V gave up 6 bases and J gave up 5 bases; unmatched junction bases: 6. CDR3 region: CASRRGTSGGAETQYF. The CDR3, as DNA: TGTGCCAGCAGACGCGGGACTAGCGGGGGGGCCGAGACCCAGTACTTC.

The rearrangement uses TRBV5-6 and TRBJ2-1, with TRBD2 matching 15 bases. Per the germline V gene, CDR1 is SGHDT and CDR2 is YYEEEE. The CDR3 totals 14 residues. V trimming: 6 bases; J trimming: 7 bases; junction bases outside the gene matches: 2. Written as DNA, the CDR3 is TGTGCCAGCAAGGGACTAGCGGGGGGAAATGAGCAGTTCTTC. Amino acids: CASKGLAGGNEQFF.

This clonotype occurred a few times. The chain has TRBV6-5 and TRBJ2-7, with TRBD2 matching 16 bases. Germline-derived CDR1 and CDR2 are MNHEY and SVGAGI. This CDR3 has 15 amino acids. J lost 7 bases, V lost 6 bases, and 6 bases had no gene match. The CDR3 coding sequence is TGTGCCAGCAGACGCGGGACTAGCGGGGGGGTGGAGCAGTACTTC. Its translation: CASRRGTSGGVEQYF.

This clonotype qualifies as hyperexpanded. The V call is TRBV13, the J call TRBJ1-3; D may be TRBD1 (6 bases). This CDR3 contains 15 residues. CDR1 and CDR2 (germline): PRHDT, FYEKMQ (reference sequence). Between the trimmed V and J ends, which lost 1 base and 1 base, there was a span of 8 bases. The CDR3 nucleotides read TGTGCCAGCAGCTTAGAGGGGGTGTCTGGAAACACCATATATTTT. Encoded protein: CASSLEGVSGNTIYF.

This clonotype counts as large. The genes are TRBV11-1 and TRBJ1-1, with D perhaps matching TRBD1 (5 bases). This CDR3 has 15 residues. Germline V gives CDR1 SGHAT, CDR2 FQDESV (reference sequence). The germline V and J ends were trimmed by 3 bases and 1 base, with 12 bases remaining between them. CDR3 sequence (DNA): TGTGCCAGCAGCTTCGGGGGGAGCACGAACACTGAAGCTTTCTTT. Protein sequence: CASSFGGSTNTEAFF.

This clonotype is medium-sized (0.01 to 0.1%) by share. This sequence joins TRBV4-3 and TRBJ2-1, with 9 bases identical to TRBD2. Germline V gene lookup returns CDR1 LGHNA and CDR2 YSLEER. The CDR3 contains 13 residues. With 4 bases clipped from V and 10 bases from J, the junction kept 5 bases outside the gene matches. As DNA, the CDR3 is TGCGCCAGCAGCCTGGGACTAGCCGAGGAGCAGTTCTTC. Residues: CASSLGLAEEQFF.

This clonotype was counted between two and nine times. The chain carries TRBV25-1 and TRBJ1-1; the match to TRBD1 covers 7 bases. Trimming removed 5 bases from V and 1 base from J; junction bases left unmatched: 7. Germline CDR1 reads MGHDK; CDR2 reads SYGVNS. There are 15 residues in the CDR3. CDR3 loop: CASSSTGTANTEAFF. The CDR3 nucleotides read TGTGCCAGCAGTTCGACCGGGACAGCGAACACTGAAGCTTTCTTT.

This clonotype was counted a single time. The chain carries TRBV6-4 and TRBJ1-5, with 9 nucleotides matching TRBD1. The germline CDR1 and CDR2 sequences are MRHNA and SNTAGT. V was pared by 9 bases and J by 7 bases, with 7 bases of the junction left unmatched. This CDR3 contains 13 residues. Here the CDR3 DNA reads TGTGCCAGACACGGGACAGGGCGGCAGCCCCAGCATTTT. It codes for CARHGTGRQPQHF.

By sample fraction, this clonotype is medium-sized. Lacking the conserved final phenylalanine or tryptophan, this CDR3 likely reflects a read error. The limits of the CDR3 on the DNA are not certain, so only TCRdb's listed CDR3 is given. The CDR3 here is CATSDPGQEG. The chain combines TRBV24-1 with TRBJ2-3; the D call TRBD1 from the table was never checked on the DNA. Per germline, CDR1 KGHDR and CDR2 SFDVKD. The CDR3 length equals 10 residues, ends included.

This clonotype appeared a few times. This rearrangement joins TRBV7-3 to TRBJ2-3; perhaps D is TRBD1 or TRBD2 (5 bases each). Trimming removed 3 bases from V and 1 base from J, with 11 bases in between. This CDR3 spans 15 amino acids. Looked up from germline, CDR1 is SGHTA and CDR2 is FQGTGA. The DNA for the CDR3 is TGTGCCAGCAGCTTGGGTGGGGGAGGCACAGATACGCAGTATTTT. Translated: CASSLGGGGTDTQYF. Full variable domain (outside the CDR3, taken from reference TRBV7-3 and TRBJ2-3): GAGVSQTPSNKVTEKGKYVELRCDPISGHTALYWYRQSLGQGPEFLIYFQGTGAADDSGLPNDRFFAVRPEGSVSTLKIQRTERGDSAVYLCASSLGGGGTDTQYFGPGTRLTVL.

This clonotype is deemed medium-sized. The rearrangement joins TRBV5-1 to TRBJ2-6; D is unclear. The CDR3 sequence is 14 residues long. Germline V CDR1 and CDR2: SGHRS, YFSETQ. The V and J ends lost 0 bases and 4 bases respectively, with 5 bases between them. The CDR3 region is CASSLAGGANVLTF. DNA of the CDR3: TGCGCCAGCAGCTTGGCCGGGGGGGCCAACGTCCTGACTTTC. Filled out from reference TRBV5-1 and TRBJ2-6, the complete variable domain reads KAGVTQTPRYLIKTRGQQVTLSCSPISGHRSVSWYQQTPGQGLQFLFEYFSETQRNKGNFPGRFSGRQFSNSRSEMNVSTLELGDSALYLCASSLAGGANVLTFGAGSRLTVL.

This clonotype is large. The J gene is TRBJ2-7, the V gene TRBV13; the D is unclear. V lost 1 base and J lost 3, with 13 bases in between. From germline, CDR1 is PRHDT and CDR2 FYEKMQ (reference sequence). CDR3 length: 15 amino acids. This CDR3 is CASSLEGDTNYEQYF. In DNA, the CDR3 is TGTGCCAGCAGCTTAGAAGGAGATACAAACTACGAGCAGTACTTC.

The chain is built from TRBV6-5 and TRBJ2-1; 9 nucleotides align to TRBD2. The germline V gene has CDR1 MNHEY and CDR2 SVGAGI. V was clipped by 0 bases and J by 0 bases; unmatched bases: 6. CDR3 size: 18 residues. The CDR3 sequence is CASSYSASGTHSYNEQFF. CDR3 nucleotide sequence: TGTGCCAGCAGTTACTCGGCTAGCGGGACACACTCCTACAATGAGCAGTTCTTC.

V gene TRBV6-5 combines with J gene TRBJ2-3; no reliable D call. Germline-derived CDR1 and CDR2 are MNHEY and SVGAGI. With 4 bases removed from V and 6 bases from J, the gap between germline ends came to 8 bases. This CDR3 is built from 12 residues. CDR3 protein: CASSSQLDTQYF. Written as DNA, the CDR3 is TGTGCCAGCAGTTCCCAGCTGGATACGCAGTATTTT.

By frequency in the sample, this clonotype is medium-sized. The chain is built from TRBV7-9 and TRBJ2-1; the match to TRBD2 covers 7 bases. Germline CDR1 SEHNR, CDR2 FQNEAQ (reference sequence). The CDR3 runs to 18 residues. V shed 3 bases, J shed 0 bases, and the junction held 11 bases outside the gene matches. This CDR3 is CASSFSLLAPSSYNEQFF. The CDR3, as DNA: TGTGCCAGCAGCTTCAGCCTACTAGCGCCGAGCTCCTACAATGAGCAGTTCTTC.

Judged by abundance, this clonotype is medium-sized (0.01 to 0.1%). The gene calls are TRBV24-1 and TRBJ2-2; 8 bases line up with TRBD1. With 3 bases clipped from V and 0 bases from J, the junction kept 5 bases outside the gene matches. The CDR3 runs 17 residues. In germline, CDR1 is KGHDR, CDR2 SFDVKD. The chain's CDR3 is CATSDGAGGPNTGELFF. The CDR3 DNA reads as TGTGCCACCAGTGATGGGGCAGGGGGCCCGAACACCGGGGAGCTGTTTTTT.

The rearrangement links TRBV4-1 to TRBJ1-1, with D perhaps TRBD1 (5 bases). This CDR3 is 15 amino acids long. Germline assignment: CDR1 MGHRA and CDR2 YSYEKL. The V end was cut by 0 bases, the J end by 5 bases, with 13 bases between. CDR3 loop: CASSQDRDPGTEAFF. The DNA of the CDR3 is TGCGCCAGCAGCCAAGATCGGGACCCCGGGACTGAAGCTTTCTTT.

Regarding this clonotype: Its ends do not fully match the called genes, so a read error is possible. The gene calls are TRBV5-6 and TRBJ2-7, with 14 bases matching TRBD2. Germline V gene data show CDR1 as SGHDT and CDR2 as YYEEEE. This CDR3 is 15 amino acids long. Here the CDR3 reads CDSRLGLAGEYEQYF. In DNA form, the CDR3 reads TGTGACAGCAGGCTGGGACTAGCGGGGGAGTACGAGCAGTACTTC.

This clonotype rates as medium-sized. The chain has TRBV12-3 or TRBV12-4 and TRBJ2-3, with TRBD2 matching 9 bases. CDR3 length equals 15 residues. The junction had 3 bases not matched to a gene; V was cut back by 3 bases and J by 2 bases. The DNA for the CDR3 is TGTGCCAGCAGTTTGGGCGGGGGGGCCACAGATACGCAGTATTTT. Translation: CASSLGGGATDTQYF.

By its share, this clonotype is medium-sized (0.01 to 0.1%). This chain joins TRBV5-1 and TRBJ1-3; the D is unclear. Germline loops: CDR1 SGHRS, CDR2 YFSETQ. CDR3 length: 14 residues. Trimming removed 7 bases at V and 0 bases at J, with 11 bases between. CDR3 amino acids: CASSEGNSGNTIYF. The CDR3 nucleotides read TGCGCCAGCTCAGAGGGTAACTCTGGAAACACCATATATTTT.

Judged by abundance, this clonotype is medium-sized. This sequence joins TRBV5-1 and TRBJ1-1; D not certain. Between the trimmed V and J ends, which lost 9 bases and 1 base, there was a span of 16 bases. The CDR3 consists of 14 residues. Germline V gene sequence: CDR1 SGHRS, CDR2 YFSETQ. The CDR3 DNA reads TGCGCCACCTCTTTGGGAATACCGAACACTGAAGCTTTCTTT. Its translation is CATSLGIPNTEAFF.

By sample fraction, this clonotype is medium-sized (0.01 to 0.1%). The chain uses TRBV28 and TRBJ2-3; TRBD1 matches at 8 bases. CDR1 is MDHEN and CDR2 is SYDVKM in the germline V gene. The CDR3 spans 15 residues. The trim removed 3 bases at V and 2 bases at J, leaving 4 bases unmatched. The CDR3 sequence: CASSFQDRDTDTQYF. The CDR3 region has the DNA TGTGCCAGCAGTTTCCAGGACAGGGACACAGATACGCAGTATTTT.

This clonotype is deemed medium-sized. J is TRBJ2-2 and V is TRBV12-3 or TRBV12-4; the D is unclear. Trimming stripped 0 bases from V and 6 bases from J, with 11 bases between. The CDR3 extends over 15 amino acids. CDR3 sequence: CASSLASRASGELFF. The CDR3 coding sequence is TGTGCCAGCAGTTTAGCGTCAAGGGCTTCCGGGGAGCTGTTTTTT.

By proportion, this clonotype is medium-sized. The J gene is TRBJ1-4, the V gene TRBV9; tentatively, D is TRBD1 (5 bases). Looked up from germline, CDR1 is SGDLS and CDR2 is YYNGEE. With 0 bases removed from V and 6 bases from J, the gap between germline ends came to 12 bases. This CDR3 is 15 amino acids long. The CDR3 DNA sequence: TGTGCCAGCAGCGTAGGAAGGGGAAGATATGAAAAACTGTTTTTT. It specifies CASSVGRGRYEKLFF.

This clonotype rates as medium-sized. The chain has TRBV12-3 or TRBV12-4 and TRBJ2-1; D might be TRBD1 or TRBD2, each matching 5 bases. Trimming took 4 bases from V and 0 from J, leaving 13 bases between them. The CDR3 covers 16 residues. The CDR3 DNA is TGTGCCAGCAGTTCCCCCAGGGAGAGCTCCTACAATGAGCAGTTCTTC. Residues: CASSSPRESSYNEQFF.